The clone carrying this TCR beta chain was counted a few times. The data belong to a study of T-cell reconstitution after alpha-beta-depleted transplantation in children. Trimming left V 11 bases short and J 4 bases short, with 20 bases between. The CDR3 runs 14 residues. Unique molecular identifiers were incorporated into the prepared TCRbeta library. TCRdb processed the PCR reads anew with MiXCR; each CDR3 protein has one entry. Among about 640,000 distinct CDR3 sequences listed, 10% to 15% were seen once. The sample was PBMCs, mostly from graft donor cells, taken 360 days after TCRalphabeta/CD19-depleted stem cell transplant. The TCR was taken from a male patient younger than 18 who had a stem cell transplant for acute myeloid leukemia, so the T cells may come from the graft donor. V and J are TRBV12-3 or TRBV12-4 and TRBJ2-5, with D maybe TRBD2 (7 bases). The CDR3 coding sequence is TGTGCCTCCCGGCCCCTGGGGGGGCTAGAGACCCAGTACTTC. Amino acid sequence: CASRPLGGLETQYF.